This note documents a single T cell receptor beta chain sequence. These data originate in a study of cytomegalovirus exposure and HLA in healthy donors. Per the germline V gene, CDR1 is SGHRS and CDR2 is YFSETQ. The CDR3 is 14 residues long. With V trimmed by 4 bases and J by 2 bases, 5 bases remained unmatched. The PCR contained 60 Vbeta and 13 Jbeta primers. Sequencing used immunoSEQ multiplex PCR; TCRdb keeps in-frame clones, though not all of them. The data hold 110,000 to 150,000 clones, with over 65% observed a single time. The sequencing input was PBMCs. This clonotype was sampled from a female donor in good health and CMV-seronegative. V is TRBV5-1 and J is TRBJ2-7, with 8 bases identical to TRBD1. For the CDR3, the DNA is TGCGCCAGCAGCCTCCGGACAGGGACCTACGAGCAGTACTTC. Residues: CASSLRTGTYEQYF.